This is a list of T cell receptor beta chains from one sample in a study of blood T cell repertoires in COVID-19. Method: immunoSEQ multiplex PCR; TCRdb's copy keeps in-frame clones and lacks some. The sample lists fewer than 350,000 clones; approximately 88% were seen once. The specimen sequenced was peripheral blood. These receptors all come from a young woman with COVID-19, enrolled during active disease. Both conserved end residues are part of each CDR3. Each record gives: D gene, clone size, J gene, V gene, CDR3 DNA, CDR3 protein. D genes are given only for firm matches. Clone size is given for some rows only: seen once, a few or many times, or a class if the clone is expanded.

D: TRBD1
size: NA
J: TRBJ1-1
V: TRBV7-9
DNA: TGTGCCAGCAGCCACCAGGGGGTCACTGAAGCTTTCTTT
CDR3: CASSHQGVTEAFF

D: TRBD1
size: NA
J: TRBJ1-6
V: TRBV7-3
DNA: TGTGCCAGCAGCTTACAATCAGGGGGAGGTCGCGTGTCACCCCTCCACTTT
CDR3: CASSLQSGGGRVSPLHF

D: NA
size: NA
J: TRBJ1-4
V: TRBV25-1
DNA: TGTGCCAGCACGACAGCGTCTAATGAAAAACTGTTTTTT
CDR3: CASTTASNEKLFF

D: NA
size: many
J: TRBJ1-2
V: TRBV4-1
DNA: TGCGCCAGCAGCCAATTTTTTGAGTCGGGCTACACCTTC
CDR3: CASSQFFESGYTF

D: NA
size: once
J: TRBJ2-1
V: TRBV4-2
DNA: TGTGCCAGCAGCCAAGATGGGAGCGGCTCCTACAATGAGCAGTTCTTC
CDR3: CASSQDGSGSYNEQFF

D: NA
size: NA
J: TRBJ1-1
V: TRBV19
DNA: TGTGCCAGTAGTATAGTTTCGGGGAGGGGGGCTGAAGCTTTCTTT
CDR3: CASSIVSGRGAEAFF

D: NA
size: NA
J: TRBJ2-5
V: TRBV7-9
DNA: TGTGCCAGCAGCCCCGCCAGTCCAGAGACCCAGTACTTC
CDR3: CASSPASPETQYF

D: NA
size: NA
J: TRBJ1-3
V: TRBV6-2/TRBV6-3
DNA: TGTGCCAGCAGTTTCCCAAGAAACACCATATATTTT
CDR3: CASSFPRNTIYF

D: NA
size: NA
J: TRBJ1-2
V: TRBV6-5
DNA: TGTGCCAGCACCCGAGGGGGAGAGGGCTACACCTTC
CDR3: CASTRGGEGYTF

D: TRBD2
size: NA
J: TRBJ2-3
V: TRBV6-6
DNA: TGTGCCAGCAGTTACTCGGGACTACGTAGCACAGATACGCAGTATTTT
CDR3: CASSYSGLRSTDTQYF

D: TRBD1
size: NA
J: TRBJ1-1
V: TRBV6-5
DNA: TGTGCCAGTCACAGGGGGACCACTGAAGCTTTCTTT
CDR3: CASHRGTTEAFF

D: TRBD1
size: NA
J: TRBJ1-2
V: TRBV11-2
DNA: TGTGCCAGCAGCCGCGACAGGGGGCGGGAAGGCTACACCTTC
CDR3: CASSRDRGREGYTF

D: TRBD2
size: once
J: TRBJ2-1
V: TRBV7-2
DNA: TGTGCCAGCAGCCGGACTAGCGGAAACAATGAGCAGTTCTTC
CDR3: CASSRTSGNNEQFF

D: TRBD1
size: once
J: TRBJ1-1
V: TRBV18
DNA: TGTGCCAGCTCACGGGAGAAGGGGGCAGGCACTGAAGCTTTCTTT
CDR3: CASSREKGAGTEAFF

D: NA
size: NA
J: TRBJ2-1
V: TRBV4-2
DNA: TGTGCCAGCAGCGCAGACAGATCTACCTACAATGAGCAGTTCTTC
CDR3: CASSADRSTYNEQFF

D: TRBD1
size: NA
J: TRBJ2-7
V: TRBV5-6
DNA: TGTGCCAGCAGCGCAGTACCCGGGACAGGGGGCGAGCAGTACTTC
CDR3: CASSAVPGTGGEQYF

D: NA
size: NA
J: TRBJ1-1
V: TRBV9
DNA: TGTGCCAGCAGCGTAGGGGCGAAAACTGAAGCTTTCTTT
CDR3: CASSVGAKTEAFF

D: TRBD1
size: once
J: TRBJ1-1
V: TRBV2
DNA: TGTGCCAGTACCCAACCCGGGACAGGTAAAAACCAAGCTTTCTTT
CDR3: CASTQPGTGKNQAFF

D: TRBD1
size: NA
J: TRBJ2-1
V: TRBV5-4
DNA: TGTGCCAGCAGCCCCCGGGACAGGGGGCCAAATGAGCAGTTCTTC
CDR3: CASSPRDRGPNEQFF

D: TRBD2
size: NA
J: TRBJ2-3
V: TRBV4-1
DNA: TGCGCCAGCAGCCAAGACCTAAGGTCTAGCGGTTTCACAGATACGCAGTATTTT
CDR3: CASSQDLRSSGFTDTQYF

D: TRBD2
size: NA
J: TRBJ2-1
V: TRBV7-7
DNA: TGTGCTAGCAGCTTAGAGCCAGCGGGGGCCTACAATGAGCAGTTCTTC
CDR3: CASSLEPAGAYNEQFF

D: TRBD2
size: NA
J: TRBJ2-3
V: TRBV5-1
DNA: TGCGCCAGCAGCTCCAACGGAGCGGGGGGGACCACAGATACGCAGTATTTT
CDR3: CASSSNGAGGTTDTQYF

D: NA
size: NA
J: TRBJ1-5
V: TRBV28
DNA: TGTGCCAGCAAAGCCCCGCCGGGGAATCAGCCCCAGCATTTT
CDR3: CASKAPPGNQPQHF

D: NA
size: NA
J: TRBJ2-2
V: TRBV5-1
DNA: TGCGCCAGCAGCTCATCCGACAGTCCGAACACCGGGGAGCTGTTTTTT
CDR3: CASSSSDSPNTGELFF

D: NA
size: NA
J: TRBJ1-1
V: TRBV6-5
DNA: TGTGCCAGCAGTTTAGGGGGTCGTGAAGCTTTCTTT
CDR3: CASSLGGREAFF

D: TRBD2
size: NA
J: TRBJ2-5
V: TRBV2
DNA: TGTGCCACGACAGCGGGGGGGCCGAGTGAGACCCAGTACTTC
CDR3: CATTAGGPSETQYF

D: TRBD1
size: once
J: TRBJ1-3
V: TRBV5-6
DNA: TGTGCCAGCAGCTTGAAAGGACAGGGGAAGATCTCTGGAAACACCATATATTTT
CDR3: CASSLKGQGKISGNTIYF

D: NA
size: NA
J: TRBJ2-2
V: TRBV7-2
DNA: TGTGCCAGCAGCCCTGCTACGAACACCGGGGAGCTGTTTTTT
CDR3: CASSPATNTGELFF

D: NA
size: NA
J: TRBJ2-1
V: TRBV6-5
DNA: TGTGCCAGCAGTTACTCGAGCCAGGGTAATCTAAATGAGCAGTTCTTC
CDR3: CASSYSSQGNLNEQFF

D: NA
size: NA
J: TRBJ1-2
V: TRBV5-1
DNA: TGCGCCAGCAGCCCCGGGATTTCCTATGGCTACACCTTC
CDR3: CASSPGISYGYTF

D: NA
size: NA
J: TRBJ1-5
V: TRBV7-8
DNA: TGTGCCAGCAGCCCCGCGGTCGGACAACTGAGTAATCAGCCCCAGCATTTT
CDR3: CASSPAVGQLSNQPQHF

D: TRBD2
size: NA
J: TRBJ2-3
V: TRBV6-6
DNA: TGTGCCAGCAGGAGGACTAGTTTGGGAGATACGCAGTATTTT
CDR3: CASRRTSLGDTQYF

D: NA
size: NA
J: TRBJ1-1
V: TRBV18
DNA: TGTGCCAGCTCACCCTACAGGGCCACCAACACTGAAGCTTTCTTT
CDR3: CASSPYRATNTEAFF

D: NA
size: NA
J: TRBJ1-6
V: TRBV10-1
DNA: TGCGCCAGCAGTGTGGGCAGTTATTCACCCCTCCACTTT
CDR3: CASSVGSYSPLHF

D: NA
size: NA
J: TRBJ1-1
V: TRBV27
DNA: TGTGCCAGCCGACCTTACTCAGGGTTAGGCACTGAAGCTTTCTTT
CDR3: CASRPYSGLGTEAFF

D: TRBD1
size: NA
J: TRBJ1-2
V: TRBV5-1
DNA: TGCGCCAGCAGCGGGACAGGGGGCGAGGGCTACACCTTC
CDR3: CASSGTGGEGYTF

D: TRBD1
size: NA
J: TRBJ1-2
V: TRBV2
DNA: TGTGCCAGCGGATCCGGGACAGCATATGGCTACACCTTC
CDR3: CASGSGTAYGYTF

D: TRBD1
size: NA
J: TRBJ1-4
V: TRBV2
DNA: TGTGCCAGCACGAGGCAGGCCAGCAGGGGGAATGAAAAACTGTTTTTT
CDR3: CASTRQASRGNEKLFF

D: NA
size: NA
J: TRBJ1-6
V: TRBV7-9
DNA: TGTGCCAGCAGCTTAGCACGGGGGTCACCCCTCCACTTT
CDR3: CASSLARGSPLHF

D: NA
size: NA
J: TRBJ1-2
V: TRBV9
DNA: TGTGCCAGCAGCTCCCCGAGGCCCTATGGCTACACCTTC
CDR3: CASSSPRPYGYTF

D: NA
size: NA
J: TRBJ1-1
V: TRBV6-5
DNA: TGTGCCAGTGAGAGTACAAACTCGGGAGAAGCTTTCTTT
CDR3: CASESTNSGEAFF